One and the same sample provided the 25 T cell receptor beta chains below, sequenced in a study of post-analysis software for immune sequencing data. Study-wide results and caveats: Controls showed lower frequencies than patients for five or six TRBV segments, and TRBV5-6, TRBV5-1 and TRBV20-1 were among these.

These receptors are not linked to any known antigen. The TCR beta cDNA libraries carried unique molecular identifiers. TCRdb analysed the PCR reads with MiXCR anew, one entry per CDR3 protein. This table holds approximately 630,000 distinct CDR3 sequences, around 64% found once. The material sequenced was blood. The source of these receptors is a girl aged 2-10 years with multiple sclerosis.

The gene calls are TRBV5-1 and TRBJ2-1, with TRBD1 as a possible D gene (6 bases). Deletions cut 6 bases from V and 3 bases from J, with 16 bases between. Germline V gene lookup returns CDR1 SGHRS and CDR2 YFSETQ. The CDR3 loop spans 15 amino acids. The CDR3 reads CASKQGSLIYNEQFF. As DNA, the CDR3 is TGCGCCAGCAAACAGGGCAGCCTGATCTACAATGAGCAGTTCTTC.

The chain combines TRBV7-9 with TRBJ2-1, with 8 bases aligning to TRBD1. This CDR3 has 17 residues. CDR1 SEHNR and CDR2 FQNEAQ come from the germline V gene (reference sequence). V trimming: 2 bases; J trimming: 8 bases; junction bases outside the gene matches: 14. CDR3 protein: CASSLPPGQDPWDEQFF. Written as DNA, the CDR3 is TGTGCCAGCAGCTTACCCCCGGGACAGGACCCCTGGGATGAGCAGTTCTTC.

The V gene is TRBV29-1, the J gene TRBJ2-1; perhaps TRBD1 as D (6 bases). Trimming pared 1 base from V and 15 bases from J, leaving 10 bases between. Germline assignment: CDR1 SQVTM and CDR2 ANQGSEA. The CDR3 has 10 residues. The CDR3 protein is CSVEGQGTFF. The CDR3 nucleotides read TGCAGCGTTGAAGGGCAGGGGACGTTCTTC.

This clonotype has just a few counts. The chain employs TRBV11-2 and TRBJ2-7, with 9 positions matching TRBD2. The CDR3 is 14 residues long. Per germline, CDR1 SGHAT and CDR2 FQNNGV. V lost 3 bases, J lost 4 bases, and 4 bases stayed unmatched. The CDR3 DNA reads as TGTGCCAGCAGCTTTGTTGGACTAGCGTACGAGCAGTACTTC. Protein: CASSFVGLAYEQYF.

J is TRBJ1-5 and V is TRBV19; 9 bases are shared with TRBD1. After removal of 5 bases from V and 10 bases from J, the junction contained 9 bases not matched to a gene. The CDR3 extends over 14 amino acids. From germline, CDR1 is LNHDA and CDR2 SQIVND (reference sequence). The CDR3 region is CASSRARDRDPQHF. The CDR3 nucleotides are TGTGCCAGTAGTCGGGCGAGGGACAGGGATCCCCAGCATTTT.

This clonotype showed up just once. V is TRBV12-3 or TRBV12-4 and J is TRBJ1-6, with a tentative D call TRBD1 (5 bases). V was pared by 6 bases and J by 7 bases, with 7 bases between. The CDR3 is 12 amino acids. The CDR3 is CASSHRNSPLHF. CDR3 sequence (DNA): TGTGCCAGCAGCCACAGGAATTCACCCCTCCACTTT.

V usage is TRBV5-1 and J usage is TRBJ2-3; 12 bases agree with TRBD2. The CDR3 runs 16 residues. After removal of 4 bases from V and 2 bases from J, the junction contained 5 bases not matched to a gene. Germline V gene lookup returns CDR1 SGHRS and CDR2 YFSETQ. This CDR3 reads CASSTGTSGYTDTQYF. DNA of the CDR3: TGCGCCAGCAGCACGGGGACTAGCGGGTACACAGATACGCAGTATTTT.

This clonotype was observed a handful of times. V usage is TRBV2 and J usage is TRBJ2-3; weak D call: TRBD2 (5 bases). V was trimmed by 8 bases and J by 5 bases, leaving 8 bases between them. Per the germline V gene, CDR1 is SNHLY and CDR2 is FYNNEI. The CDR3 has 11 amino acids. Written as DNA, the CDR3 is TGTGCCAGCTTTAGCGTAGATACGCAGTATTTT. Protein: CASFSVDTQYF.

This chain joins TRBV4-3 and TRBJ1-2; no firm D call. The V gene lost 4 bases and the J gene lost 1 base, with 13 bases spanning the gap. Germline lookup yields CDR1 LGHNA and CDR2 YSLEER. The CDR3 contains 15 residues. CDR3 bases: TGCGCCAGCAGCCCCCGTAATAGTCATAACTATGGCTACACCTTC. Protein product: CASSPRNSHNYGYTF.

This clonotype has only a few counts. This rearrangement joins TRBV6-2 or TRBV6-3 to TRBJ2-1, with 9 bases aligning to TRBD1. V lost 5 bases to trimming and J lost 6 bases; unmatched junction nucleotides: 5. Per germline, CDR1 MNHEY and CDR2 SVGEGT. This CDR3 comprises 14 residues. Here the CDR3 reads CASSRTGVANEQFF. Written as DNA, the CDR3 is TGTGCCAGCAGTCGGACAGGGGTGGCCAATGAGCAGTTCTTC.

V gene TRBV29-1 combines with J gene TRBJ2-2; D not certain. Germline CDR1 reads SQVTM; CDR2 reads ANQGSEA. This CDR3 region has 14 residues. Trimming shortened V by 4 bases and J by 6 bases, and 15 bases separated the two germline ends. This chain's CDR3 is CSVGAGHSAGELFF. The CDR3 DNA is TGCAGCGTTGGAGCCGGGCACAGCGCCGGGGAGCTGTTTTTT.

J is TRBJ1-2 and V is TRBV25-1; unclear D gene. This CDR3 is built from 15 residues. Trimming took off 2 bases at V and 4 bases at J, with 14 bases between the two ends. CDR1 is MGHDK, CDR2 SYGVNS, per germline. Written as DNA, the CDR3 is TGTGCCAGCAGTGAACACGTCGGGAGACCCTATGGCTACACCTTC. Translation gives CASSEHVGRPYGYTF.

This clonotype was seen only a few times. The chain employs TRBV25-1 and TRBJ1-4; D remains ambiguous. Per the germline V gene, CDR1 is MGHDK and CDR2 is SYGVNS. V dropped 1 base and J dropped 2 bases, with 17 bases sitting between them. This CDR3 region has 18 residues. CDR3 DNA: TGTGCCAGCAGTGAATCCCTAAGGGCAGAGAATACTAATGAAAAACTGTTTTTT. Its translation is CASSESLRAENTNEKLFF.

The chain joins TRBV7-3 to TRBJ2-1; TRBD2 matches 7 bases. CDR1 is SGHTA and CDR2 is FQGTGA in the germline V gene. CDR3 length: 16 amino acids. After removal of 5 bases from V and 4 bases from J, the junction contained 11 bases not matched to a gene. The CDR3 bases are TGTGCCAGCAGCACACTTCCGGGAGCGGGGTACAATGAGCAGTTCTTC. Protein sequence: CASSTLPGAGYNEQFF.

CDR3 in DNA: TGCGCCAGCAGAGCGGGTTACAATGAGCAGTTCTTC. Residues: CASRAGYNEQFF. The rearrangement links TRBV5-1 to TRBJ2-1; possible D gene TRBD2, 6 bases. This CDR3 comprises 12 residues. The germline V gene has CDR1 SGHRS and CDR2 YFSETQ. The V end lost 5 bases, the J end lost 4 bases, and 7 bases lay between the germline ends.

The V and J genes are TRBV5-1 and TRBJ2-1; D may correspond to TRBD1 or TRBD2 (6 bases each). Trimming took 0 bases from V and 0 from J, leaving 13 bases between them. This CDR3 spans 17 amino acids. CDR1 and CDR2 from the germline V gene are SGHRS and YFSETQ. Written as DNA, the CDR3 is TGCGCCAGCAGCTTGGCCGGCGGAGGGGGCTCCTACAATGAGCAGTTCTTC. Translated: CASSLAGGGGSYNEQFF.

Only a few counts were recorded for this clonotype. The V call is TRBV20-1, the J call TRBJ2-4; the match to TRBD2 covers 8 bases. This CDR3 has 17 amino acids. V was pared by 0 bases and J by 3 bases, with 10 bases of the junction left unmatched. Germline CDR1 and CDR2: DFQATT and SNEGSKA (reference sequence). In nucleotides, the CDR3 is TGCAGTGCTAGAGATAGAATACAGCGGGGGATCAAAAACATTCAGTACTTC. It encodes CSARDRIQRGIKNIQYF.

A few counts support this clonotype. V and J are TRBV5-1 and TRBJ2-7; D call uncertain. The CDR3 has 13 residues. Trimming stripped 0 bases from V and 3 bases from J, with 7 bases between. Germline V gives CDR1 SGHRS, CDR2 YFSETQ. DNA of the CDR3: TGCGCCAGCAGCTTGGCAGGTGTCTACGAGCAGTACTTC. Its translation is CASSLAGVYEQYF.

The V and J genes are TRBV9 and TRBJ2-1; TRBD2 agrees at 8 bases. V lost 2 bases, J lost 5 bases, and 6 bases stayed unmatched. Germline assignment: CDR1 SGDLS and CDR2 YYNGEE. The CDR3 covers 15 residues. CDR3 region: CASSVGGGTNNEQFF. The CDR3 DNA follows: TGTGCCAGCAGCGTGGGCGGGGGGACCAACAATGAGCAGTTCTTC.

V and J are TRBV12-3 or TRBV12-4 and TRBJ2-1; D remains unclear. V lost 6 bases to trimming and J lost 4 bases, with 13 bases between them. This CDR3 has 14 residues. The CDR3 sequence: CASSPPPPYNEQFF. CDR3 DNA: TGTGCCAGCAGCCCTCCGCCGCCTTACAATGAGCAGTTCTTC.

CDR3 bases: TGTGCCAGCAGTTTTCTGAGCGCCACAGGGGGTATGGCCTACAATGAGCAGTTCTTC. Protein: CASSFLSATGGMAYNEQFF. The chain uses TRBV6-5 and TRBJ2-1, with 8 bases identical to TRBD1. The V and J ends lost 4 bases and 2 bases, in that order; junction bases with no gene match: 16. CDR1 and CDR2 (germline): MNHEY, SVGAGI. This CDR3 comprises 19 residues.

The genes are TRBV7-9 and TRBJ1-2, with a possible D match to TRBD1 (5 bases). Germline CDR1 SEHNR, CDR2 FQNEAQ (reference sequence). The CDR3 totals 14 residues. V gave up 6 bases and J gave up 0 bases, with 11 bases separating them. The CDR3 DNA follows: TGTGCCAGCAGACCCGGGGGAGCTAACTATGGCTACACCTTC. Protein: CASRPGGANYGYTF. The whole variable domain, remainder taken from reference TRBV7-9 and TRBJ1-2, is DTGVSQNPRHKITKRGQNVTFRCDPISEHNRLYWYRQTLGQGPEFLTYFQNEAQLEKSRLLSDRFSAERPKGSFSTLEIQRTEQGDSAMYLCASRPGGANYGYTFGSGTRLTVV.

The DNA of the CDR3 is TGTGCCAGCAGCTCCCACAGCACAGATACGCAGTATTTT. It codes for CASSSHSTDTQYF. This chain joins TRBV7-3 and TRBJ2-3; the D is unclear. V gave up 4 bases and J gave up 0 bases, with 5 bases separating them. The germline V gene encodes CDR1 SGHTA and CDR2 FQGTGA. The CDR3 covers 13 residues. The whole variable domain, remainder taken from reference TRBV7-3 and TRBJ2-3, is GAGVSQTPSNKVTEKGKYVELRCDPISGHTALYWYRQSLGQGPEFLIYFQGTGAADDSGLPNDRFFAVRPEGSVSTLKIQRTERGDSAVYLCASSSHSTDTQYFGPGTRLTVL.

The chain joins TRBV6-1 to TRBJ2-7, with 7 positions matching TRBD2. The CDR3 covers 17 residues. Per germline, CDR1 MNHNS and CDR2 SASEGT. The J segment lost 0 bases and the V segment lost 4 bases, leaving 12 bases of the junction unmatched. The CDR3 is CASSAIRGLGSSYEQYF. Written as DNA, the CDR3 is TGTGCCAGCAGTGCGATACGAGGACTAGGGTCCTCCTACGAGCAGTACTTC.

This clonotype turned up a few times. The rearrangement links TRBV7-9 to TRBJ2-5; maybe TRBD2 (6 bases). The ends were cut back, 0 bases at V and 5 bases at J, with 10 bases in the middle. The CDR3 sequence is 14 residues long. Per the germline V gene, CDR1 is SEHNR and CDR2 is FQNEAQ (reference sequence). The CDR3, as DNA: TGTGCCAGCAGCTTAGCGCGGGGTATGGAGACCCAGTACTTC. This encodes CASSLARGMETQYF.